This is a list of T cell receptor beta chains from one sample in a study of shared clonotypes between healthy human individuals. Produced via immunoSEQ multiplex PCR; TCRdb's table is partial and in-frame only. The profile shows about 2.3 million clones, approximately 90% of them singletons. Sequencing used naive CD4+ T cells from PBMCs. These receptors all come from a man between 18 and 35 years old in good health. Some clones in this sample may be carry-over from other donors' samples. CDR3s include the opening cysteine and the closing phenylalanine or tryptophan. A D gene is named only where the DNA matches it firmly. Rows may omit the clone size; those that give it use once, few, many or a size class.

v_gene	len	j_gene	abundance	d_gene	CDR3aa	CDR3nt
TRBV5-4	15	TRBJ1-2	NA	NA	CASSPVGTTNYGYTF	TGTGCCAGCAGCCCTGTCGGGACAACCAACTATGGCTACACCTTC
TRBV21-1	15	TRBJ1-3	NA	NA	CASSKYTGWGNTIYF	TGTGCCAGCAGCAAATACACAGGGTGGGGAAACACCATATATTTT
TRBV15	16	TRBJ2-3	NA	TRBD2	CATSRGLAGGGDTQYF	TGTGCCACCAGCAGGGGACTAGCGGGAGGAGGAGATACGCAGTATTTT
TRBV30	13	TRBJ2-7	NA	NA	CAWSGGFPPEQYF	TGTGCCTGGAGTGGGGGGTTCCCCCCCGAGCAGTACTTC
TRBV27	13	TRBJ1-1	once	NA	CASGDRANTEAFF	TGTGCCAGCGGCGACCGAGCGAACACTGAAGCTTTCTTT
TRBV11-2	17	TRBJ2-7	NA	NA	CASTKTGRGPVRYEQYF	TGTGCCAGCACCAAAACGGGGCGGGGCCCTGTCCGTTACGAGCAGTACTTC
TRBV27	13	TRBJ2-5	NA	NA	CASRPTGPKGQYF	TGTGCCAGCAGGCCGACGGGTCCTAAGGGGCAGTACTTC
TRBV7-6	15	TRBJ2-1	NA	TRBD2	CASSSLSGRGNEQFF	TGTGCCAGCAGCTCCCTTAGCGGGAGAGGGAATGAGCAGTTCTTC
TRBV5-6	13	TRBJ2-7	few	NA	CASSLDRTYEQYF	TGTGCCAGCAGCTTGGACAGAACCTACGAGCAGTACTTC
TRBV28	14	TRBJ2-7	NA	NA	CASSLRGPSYEQYF	TGTGCCAGCAGTTTAAGGGGACCGTCGTACGAGCAGTACTTC
TRBV27	15	TRBJ1-2	NA	NA	CASSLLGGQHYGYTF	TGTGCCAGCAGTTTATTGGGGGGGCAGCACTATGGCTACACCTTC
TRBV30	11	TRBJ1-2	few	NA	CAGAANYGYTF	TGTGCCGGAGCAGCTAACTATGGCTACACCTTC
TRBV30	13	TRBJ2-5	NA	NA	CAWRGGRAETQYF	TGTGCCTGGAGGGGAGGAAGGGCAGAGACCCAGTACTTC
TRBV20-1	10	TRBJ2-3	NA	NA	CSAREVMQYF	TGCAGTGCTAGAGAGGTTATGCAGTATTTT
TRBV19	14	TRBJ1-5	NA	TRBD1	CASFLRGLGQPQHF	TGTGCCAGTTTCCTCAGGGGGCTAGGTCAGCCCCAGCATTTT
TRBV5-8	15	TRBJ2-3	NA	TRBD2	CASSFLADPRDTQYF	TGTGCCAGCAGCTTCCTAGCGGATCCCCGGGATACGCAGTATTTT
TRBV2	13	TRBJ1-1	once	TRBD1	CASSVNRGGEAFF	TGTGCCAGCAGTGTAAACAGGGGTGGTGAAGCTTTCTTT
TRBV28	14	TRBJ1-3	NA	NA	CASSLMGTGNTIYF	TGTGCCAGCAGTTTAATGGGGACCGGAAACACCATATATTTT
TRBV5-1	12	TRBJ1-5	NA	NA	CASSLDGQPQHF	TGCGCCAGCAGCTTGGACGGTCAGCCCCAGCATTTT
TRBV6-6	12	TRBJ2-5	NA	NA	CASSPAQETQYF	TGTGCCAGCAGTCCGGCCCAAGAGACCCAGTACTTC
TRBV6-1	14	TRBJ1-3	NA	NA	CASSGSSRGNTIYF	TGTGCCAGCAGTGGGTCCTCGAGGGGAAACACCATATATTTT
TRBV18	14	TRBJ2-4	NA	TRBD1	CASSSQGAINIQYF	TGTGCCAGCTCATCACAGGGGGCAATCAACATTCAGTACTTC
TRBV5-1	14	TRBJ1-2	NA	TRBD1	CASSSDRGNYGYTF	TGCGCCAGCAGCTCGGACAGGGGGAACTATGGCTACACCTTC
TRBV14	15	TRBJ2-3	NA	TRBD2	CASSPLLAGEDTQYF	TGTGCCAGCAGCCCTCTCCTAGCGGGAGAAGATACGCAGTATTTT